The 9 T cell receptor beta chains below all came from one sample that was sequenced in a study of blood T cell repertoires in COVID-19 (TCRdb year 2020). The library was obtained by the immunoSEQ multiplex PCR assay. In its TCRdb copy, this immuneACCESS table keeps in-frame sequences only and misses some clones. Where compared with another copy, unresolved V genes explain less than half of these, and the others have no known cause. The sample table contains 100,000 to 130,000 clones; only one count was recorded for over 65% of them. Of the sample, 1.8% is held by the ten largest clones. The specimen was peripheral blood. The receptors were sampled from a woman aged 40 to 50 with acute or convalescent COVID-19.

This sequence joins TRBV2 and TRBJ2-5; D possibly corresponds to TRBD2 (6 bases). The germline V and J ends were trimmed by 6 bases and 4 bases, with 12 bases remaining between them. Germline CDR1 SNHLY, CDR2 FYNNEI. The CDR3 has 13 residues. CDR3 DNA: TGTGCCAGCAGGGCGGGGACGGGAGAGACCCAGTACTTC. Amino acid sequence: CASRAGTGETQYF.

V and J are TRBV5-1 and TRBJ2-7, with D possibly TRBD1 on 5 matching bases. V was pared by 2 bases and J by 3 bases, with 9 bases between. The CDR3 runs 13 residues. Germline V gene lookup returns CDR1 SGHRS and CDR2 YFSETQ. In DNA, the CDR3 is TGCGCCAGCAGCTTCCCCGACAGCTACGAGCAGTACTTC. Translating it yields CASSFPDSYEQYF.

DNA of the CDR3: TGTGCCAGTAGCCCTGGGACAGGGGGCACGGAGACCCAGTACTTC. Protein product: CASSPGTGGTETQYF. The V call is TRBV19, the J call TRBJ2-5; 12 nucleotides align to TRBD1. The V and J ends lost 6 bases and 5 bases, in that order; junction bases with no gene match: 7. Germline assignment: CDR1 LNHDA and CDR2 SQIVND (reference sequence). This CDR3 region has 15 residues.

The chain's CDR3 is CASRGVYYEQYF. For the CDR3, the DNA is TGTGCCAGCAGAGGGGTTTACTACGAGCAGTACTTC. This chain connects TRBV12-3 or TRBV12-4 to TRBJ2-7; the D gene is possibly TRBD1 (5 bases). The CDR3 length is 12 residues. Trimming took off 6 bases at V and 3 bases at J, with 9 bases between the two ends.

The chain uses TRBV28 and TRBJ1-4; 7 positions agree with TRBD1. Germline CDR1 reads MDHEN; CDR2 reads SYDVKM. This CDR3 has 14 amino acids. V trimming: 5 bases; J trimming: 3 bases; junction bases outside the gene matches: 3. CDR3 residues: CASSLQGSNEKLFF. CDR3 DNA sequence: TGTGCCAGCAGTCTACAGGGGTCTAATGAAAAACTGTTTTTT.

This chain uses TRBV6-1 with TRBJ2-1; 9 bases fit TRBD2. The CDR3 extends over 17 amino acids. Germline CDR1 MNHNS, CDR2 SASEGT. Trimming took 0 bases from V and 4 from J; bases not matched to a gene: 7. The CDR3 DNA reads TGTGCCAGCAGTGAAGCGGGTAGCGGGGGCCCATACAATGAGCAGTTCTTC. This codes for CASSEAGSGGPYNEQFF.

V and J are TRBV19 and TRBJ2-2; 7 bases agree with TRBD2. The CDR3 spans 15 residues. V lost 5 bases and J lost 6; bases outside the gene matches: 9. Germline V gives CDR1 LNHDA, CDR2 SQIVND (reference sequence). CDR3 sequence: CASSQITSASGELFF. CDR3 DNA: TGTGCCAGTAGTCAAATCACTAGCGCGTCCGGGGAGCTGTTTTTT.

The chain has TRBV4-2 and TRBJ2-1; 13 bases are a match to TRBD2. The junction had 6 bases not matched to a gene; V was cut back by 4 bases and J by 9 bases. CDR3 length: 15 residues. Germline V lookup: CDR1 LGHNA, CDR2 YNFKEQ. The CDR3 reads CASSRGTSGVGEQFF. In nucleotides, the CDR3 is TGTGCCAGCAGCCGAGGGACTAGCGGGGTGGGTGAGCAGTTCTTC.

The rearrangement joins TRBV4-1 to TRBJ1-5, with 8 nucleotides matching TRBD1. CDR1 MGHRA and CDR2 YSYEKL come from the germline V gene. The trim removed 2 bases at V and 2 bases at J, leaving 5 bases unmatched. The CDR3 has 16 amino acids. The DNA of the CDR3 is TGCGCCAGCAGCCAAATACCGGGACAGGGCAATCAGCCCCAGCATTTT. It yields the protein CASSQIPGQGNQPQHF.